This T cell receptor beta chain was captured by sequencing in a study of T cells after yellow fever vaccination. Study conclusions and caveats: Only a small proportion of the clonotypes turned up in both the CD4 and the CD8 compartments, likely arising from convergent recombination.

A 5'RACE template-switching step, the method used to make TCR cDNA, added a universal primer site and UMIs. In TCRdb, the 5' RACE reads were re-called with MiXCR into one record per CDR3 protein. In the table there are under 400,000 distinct CDR3 sequences, around 13% of which are singletons. As to this clonotype: Antigen specificity is unknown.

The length of the CDR3 is 14 residues. The V end was cut by 5 bases, the J end by 4 bases, with 14 bases between. Germline lookup yields CDR1 SGHTA and CDR2 FQGNSA. This receptor was taken from a man between 18 and 35 years old who received the YFV17D yellow fever vaccine. The sequenced sample was CD4+ T cells sorted from PBMCs, obtained 15 days after the yellow fever booster vaccination. The V gene is TRBV7-2, the J gene TRBJ1-1; D unclear. CDR3 nucleotide sequence: TGTGCCAGCAGCCCGTATCGGGAGGCCACTGAAGCTTTCTTT. It specifies CASSPYREATEAFF.